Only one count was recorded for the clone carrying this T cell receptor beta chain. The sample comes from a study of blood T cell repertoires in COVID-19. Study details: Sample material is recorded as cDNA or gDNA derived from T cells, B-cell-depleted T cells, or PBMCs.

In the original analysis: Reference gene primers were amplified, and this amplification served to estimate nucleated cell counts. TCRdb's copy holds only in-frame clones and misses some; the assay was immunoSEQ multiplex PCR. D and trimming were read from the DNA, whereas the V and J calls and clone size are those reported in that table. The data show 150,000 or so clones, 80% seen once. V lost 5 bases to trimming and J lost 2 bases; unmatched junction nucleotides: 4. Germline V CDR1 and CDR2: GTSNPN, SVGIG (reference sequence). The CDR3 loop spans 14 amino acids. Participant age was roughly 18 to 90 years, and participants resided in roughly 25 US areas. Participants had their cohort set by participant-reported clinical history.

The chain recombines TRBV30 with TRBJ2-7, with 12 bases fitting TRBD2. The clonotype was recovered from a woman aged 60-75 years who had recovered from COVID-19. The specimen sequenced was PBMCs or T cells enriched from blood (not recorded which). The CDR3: CAWGLAGLTYEQYF. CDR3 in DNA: TGTGCCTGGGGACTAGCGGGGTTGACCTACGAGCAGTACTTC.